This T cell receptor beta chain was profiled in a study of PD-1 blockade in classical Hodgkin lymphoma. Repertoires were generated with immunoSEQ multiplex PCR, while TCRdb's copy carries only in-frame clones and drops some. The sample has tens of thousands of clones; about 77% are singletons. Germline V gene sequence: CDR1 LGHNA, CDR2 YNFKEQ. The CDR3 consists of 16 residues. The V and J ends lost 4 bases and 3 bases, in that order; junction bases with no gene match: 11. This clone rates as medium-sized. What it binds is unknown. Every single patient, without exception, relapsed after autologous stem cell transplantation, and brentuximab vedotin exposure varied. General observations from the study: Researchers reported that CD4+ TCR diversity, though not CD8+, rose significantly by C4D1. Patients with a complete response exhibited baseline diversity comparable to newly diagnosed patients.

The sequence came from a human donor with classical Hodgkin lymphoma. This specimen consisted of peripheral blood mononuclear cells (PBMCs), obtained at baseline. The gene calls are TRBV4-2 and TRBJ2-7, with TRBD1 matching over 8 bases. CDR3 nucleotides: TGTGCCAGCAGCCCGGTCGTTGGGACAGGAGGCTACGAGCAGTACTTC. Encoded protein: CASSPVVGTGGYEQYF.